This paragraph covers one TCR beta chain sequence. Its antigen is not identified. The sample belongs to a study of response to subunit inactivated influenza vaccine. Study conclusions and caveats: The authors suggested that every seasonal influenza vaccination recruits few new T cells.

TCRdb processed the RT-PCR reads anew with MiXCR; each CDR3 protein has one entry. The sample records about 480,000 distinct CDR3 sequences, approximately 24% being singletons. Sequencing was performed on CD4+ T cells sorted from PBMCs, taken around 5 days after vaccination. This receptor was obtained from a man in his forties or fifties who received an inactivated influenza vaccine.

CDR3 amino acids: CASSQDPGSGNTIYF. In nucleotides, the CDR3 is TGCGCCAGCAGCCAAGATCCGGGTAGTGGAAACACCATATATTTT. The chain recombines TRBV4-3 with TRBJ1-3; D is undetermined. Trimming took 0 bases from V and 3 from J, leaving 9 bases between them. Germline values: CDR1 LGHNA, CDR2 YSLEER. The CDR3 runs 15 residues.